These T cell receptor beta chains were read from a single sample in a study of shared clonotypes between healthy human individuals. This table comes from immunoSEQ multiplex PCR, and its TCRdb copy is limited to in-frame clones, with some not included. The repertoire includes about 1.4 million clones, 96% of them detected once, and 0.95% to 1.5% sits in the top ten. Sequencing input: naive CD4+ T cells sorted from blood. The receptors here all came from a man aged 30 to 45 in good health. Each CDR3 is given with its conserved first and last residue. A D gene is named only where the DNA matches it firmly. Size tells how often a clone was seen (once, few, many) or the class of an expanded clone, and some rows leave it out.

cdr3_aa: CASSPGRNQPQHF; cdr3_nt: TGTGCCAGCAGCCCTGGACGCAATCAGCCCCAGCATTTT; v_call: TRBV11-2; cdr3_length: 13; d_call: .; clone_size: once; j_call: TRBJ1-5
cdr3_aa: CASSLNRGVNTEAFF; cdr3_nt: TGCGCCAGCAGCTTGAATAGGGGAGTAAACACTGAAGCTTTCTTT; v_call: TRBV5-1; cdr3_length: 15; d_call: .; clone_size: .; j_call: TRBJ1-1
cdr3_aa: CASSGTSGASYEQYF; cdr3_nt: TGTGCCAGCAGTGGCACTAGCGGAGCCTCGTACGAGCAGTACTTC; v_call: TRBV2; cdr3_length: 15; d_call: TRBD2; clone_size: .; j_call: TRBJ2-7
cdr3_aa: CASRTVYNEQFF; cdr3_nt: TGTGCCAGCCGGACAGTATACAATGAGCAGTTCTTC; v_call: TRBV28; cdr3_length: 12; d_call: .; clone_size: .; j_call: TRBJ2-1
cdr3_aa: CASSELRGNTEAFF; cdr3_nt: TGCGCCAGCAGTGAGTTGAGGGGGAACACTGAAGCTTTCTTT; v_call: TRBV10-1; cdr3_length: 14; d_call: .; clone_size: once; j_call: TRBJ1-1
cdr3_aa: CASSPLPGQGWNEQFF; cdr3_nt: TGTGCCAGCTCACCCCTCCCGGGACAGGGTTGGAATGAGCAGTTCTTC; v_call: TRBV18; cdr3_length: 16; d_call: TRBD1; clone_size: once; j_call: TRBJ2-1
cdr3_aa: CASSLREPYNEQFF; cdr3_nt: TGTGCCAGCAGCCTTAGGGAGCCCTACAATGAGCAGTTCTTC; v_call: TRBV7-9; cdr3_length: 14; d_call: .; clone_size: .; j_call: TRBJ2-1
cdr3_aa: CASSQRDWINEQFF; cdr3_nt: TGTGCCAGCAGCCAGCGGGACTGGATAAATGAGCAGTTCTTC; v_call: TRBV11-2; cdr3_length: 14; d_call: TRBD2; clone_size: .; j_call: TRBJ2-1
cdr3_aa: CASSLAGGSTYEQYF; cdr3_nt: TGTGCCAGCAGTTTGGCGGGAGGATCGACTTACGAGCAGTACTTC; v_call: TRBV28; cdr3_length: 15; d_call: TRBD2; clone_size: .; j_call: TRBJ2-7
cdr3_aa: CATNRGEGLADTQYF; cdr3_nt: TGTGCCACCAACAGGGGGGAGGGCTTGGCAGATACGCAGTATTTT; v_call: TRBV5-5; cdr3_length: 15; d_call: .; clone_size: .; j_call: TRBJ2-3
cdr3_aa: CASSLNPGGEYYGYTF; cdr3_nt: TGTGCCAGCAGCTTAAACCCAGGTGGGGAATACTATGGCTACACCTTC; v_call: TRBV7-2; cdr3_length: 16; d_call: .; clone_size: once; j_call: TRBJ1-2
cdr3_aa: CASSLGGLAGQNTQYF; cdr3_nt: TGTGCCAGCAGCTTGGGGGGTCTAGCGGGACAGAATACGCAGTATTTT; v_call: TRBV5-4; cdr3_length: 16; d_call: TRBD2; clone_size: .; j_call: TRBJ2-3
cdr3_aa: CASSPGQKVNFRFLYEQYF; cdr3_nt: TGTGCCAGCAGCCCCGGACAGAAGGTTAATTTTCGGTTCCTCTACGAGCAGTACTTC; v_call: TRBV12-1; cdr3_length: 19; d_call: .; clone_size: .; j_call: TRBJ2-7
cdr3_aa: CASSLDSSSSSYEQYF; cdr3_nt: TGTGCCAGCAGCTTAGATAGCAGTAGCAGCTCCTACGAGCAGTACTTC; v_call: TRBV11-2; cdr3_length: 16; d_call: .; clone_size: .; j_call: TRBJ2-7
cdr3_aa: CASSDQGYEQYF; cdr3_nt: TGTGCCAGCAGTGACCAGGGCTACGAGCAGTACTTC; v_call: TRBV2; cdr3_length: 12; d_call: .; clone_size: .; j_call: TRBJ2-7
cdr3_aa: CATSGSQGFTGELFF; cdr3_nt: TGTGCCACCAGCGGTTCACAGGGGTTCACCGGGGAGCTGTTTTTT; v_call: TRBV7-6; cdr3_length: 15; d_call: TRBD1; clone_size: .; j_call: TRBJ2-2
cdr3_aa: CASSLGQALQETQYF; cdr3_nt: TGTGCCAGCAGCTTAGGACAGGCCCTCCAAGAGACCCAGTACTTC; v_call: TRBV11-3; cdr3_length: 15; d_call: .; clone_size: .; j_call: TRBJ2-5
cdr3_aa: CAWSGTGWSEQYF; cdr3_nt: TGTGCCTGGTCCGGGACAGGGTGGTCCGAGCAGTACTTC; v_call: TRBV30; cdr3_length: 13; d_call: TRBD1; clone_size: .; j_call: TRBJ2-7
cdr3_aa: CASSFGPSGNTIYF; cdr3_nt: TGTGCCAGCAGCTTTGGACCTTCTGGAAACACCATATATTTT; v_call: TRBV7-2; cdr3_length: 14; d_call: .; clone_size: .; j_call: TRBJ1-3
cdr3_aa: CASRRGGNQPQHF; cdr3_nt: TGTGCCAGCAGACGGGGGGGGAATCAGCCCCAGCATTTT; v_call: TRBV5-8; cdr3_length: 13; d_call: .; clone_size: .; j_call: TRBJ1-5
cdr3_aa: CASRTRASNYGYTF; cdr3_nt: TGTGCCAGCAGGACCCGGGCCTCTAACTATGGCTACACCTTC; v_call: TRBV6-5; cdr3_length: 14; d_call: .; clone_size: .; j_call: TRBJ1-2
cdr3_aa: CASSVGSVTGTGELFF; cdr3_nt: TGTGCCAGCAGCGTAGGGAGCGTCACGGGCACCGGGGAGCTGTTTTTT; v_call: TRBV6-6; cdr3_length: 16; d_call: .; clone_size: once; j_call: TRBJ2-2
cdr3_aa: CASTPRGENTEAFF; cdr3_nt: TGTGCCAGCACCCCGAGGGGGGAGAACACTGAAGCTTTCTTT; v_call: TRBV9; cdr3_length: 14; d_call: .; clone_size: .; j_call: TRBJ1-1
cdr3_aa: CASCMTGKGANVLTF; cdr3_nt: TGTGCCAGCTGTATGACAGGGAAGGGGGCCAACGTCCTGACTTTC; v_call: TRBV28; cdr3_length: 15; d_call: TRBD1; clone_size: .; j_call: TRBJ2-6
cdr3_aa: CASSLAGRGSGNTIYF; cdr3_nt: TGCGCCAGCAGCTTGGCCGGCAGGGGGTCTGGAAACACCATATATTTT; v_call: TRBV5-1; cdr3_length: 16; d_call: TRBD1; clone_size: .; j_call: TRBJ1-3
cdr3_aa: CASSYSRRSDTQYF; cdr3_nt: TGTGCCAGCAGTTACTCCAGACGGTCGGATACGCAGTATTTT; v_call: TRBV6-5; cdr3_length: 14; d_call: .; clone_size: .; j_call: TRBJ2-3
cdr3_aa: CASSGAGSSYEQYF; cdr3_nt: TGTGCCAGCAGTGGGGCGGGAAGTTCGTACGAGCAGTACTTC; v_call: TRBV25-1; cdr3_length: 14; d_call: .; clone_size: once; j_call: TRBJ2-7
cdr3_aa: CASSPDALAGGLQETQYF; cdr3_nt: TGTGCCAGCTCACCGGACGCACTAGCGGGAGGGTTACAAGAGACCCAGTACTTC; v_call: TRBV18; cdr3_length: 18; d_call: TRBD2; clone_size: .; j_call: TRBJ2-5
cdr3_aa: CASGSLGGYNWIHGYTF; cdr3_nt: TGTGCCAGCGGCTCCCTGGGCGGGTACAACTGGATTCATGGCTACACCTTC; v_call: TRBV21-1; cdr3_length: 17; d_call: .; clone_size: .; j_call: TRBJ1-2
cdr3_aa: CASTEPEGYGYTF; cdr3_nt: TGTGCCAGCACCGAACCCGAAGGGTATGGCTACACCTTC; v_call: TRBV28; cdr3_length: 13; d_call: .; clone_size: .; j_call: TRBJ1-2
cdr3_aa: CASTIRQWDTQYF; cdr3_nt: TGTGCCAGCACCATTAGACAGTGGGATACGCAGTATTTT; v_call: TRBV6-6; cdr3_length: 13; d_call: .; clone_size: .; j_call: TRBJ2-3
cdr3_aa: CASSFRVIGEQFF; cdr3_nt: TGTGCCAGCAGCTTCAGGGTTATCGGTGAGCAGTTCTTC; v_call: TRBV11-1; cdr3_length: 13; d_call: .; clone_size: .; j_call: TRBJ2-1
cdr3_aa: CASSARGPDTQYF; cdr3_nt: TGTGCCAGTAGCGCCAGGGGTCCGGATACGCAGTATTTT; v_call: TRBV19; cdr3_length: 13; d_call: .; clone_size: .; j_call: TRBJ2-3
cdr3_aa: CASSLGRSSGLTYEQYF; cdr3_nt: TGCGCCAGCAGCTTGGGCCGGAGTAGCGGACTTACCTACGAGCAGTACTTC; v_call: TRBV5-1; cdr3_length: 17; d_call: .; clone_size: .; j_call: TRBJ2-7
cdr3_aa: CASSIIGPGPGELFF; cdr3_nt: TGTGCCAGTAGTATAATAGGCCCGGGACCCGGGGAGCTGTTTTTT; v_call: TRBV19; cdr3_length: 15; d_call: .; clone_size: .; j_call: TRBJ2-2
cdr3_aa: CASSLFYRRNNEQFF; cdr3_nt: TGTGCCAGCAGTTTATTTTATAGACGAAACAATGAGCAGTTCTTC; v_call: TRBV27; cdr3_length: 15; d_call: .; clone_size: .; j_call: TRBJ2-1
cdr3_aa: CASRTQGTDEQYF; cdr3_nt: TGTGCCAGCAGAACACAGGGTACCGACGAGCAGTACTTC; v_call: TRBV28; cdr3_length: 13; d_call: .; clone_size: .; j_call: TRBJ2-7
cdr3_aa: CSVTRPGQGSHEQYF; cdr3_nt: TGCAGCGTTACCCGTCCGGGACAGGGTAGCCACGAGCAGTACTTC; v_call: TRBV29-1; cdr3_length: 15; d_call: TRBD1; clone_size: .; j_call: TRBJ2-7
cdr3_aa: CASKGSGSSDTQYF; cdr3_nt: TGTGCCAGTAAGGGTAGCGGGAGCTCAGATACGCAGTATTTT; v_call: TRBV19; cdr3_length: 14; d_call: TRBD2; clone_size: .; j_call: TRBJ2-3
cdr3_aa: CASSLFQRSTDTQYF; cdr3_nt: TGTGCCAGCAGCTTATTTCAGCGGAGCACAGATACGCAGTATTTT; v_call: TRBV7-8; cdr3_length: 15; d_call: .; clone_size: .; j_call: TRBJ2-3
cdr3_aa: CASSPSGGFGANVLTF; cdr3_nt: TGTGCCAGCTCACCATCAGGGGGCTTTGGGGCCAACGTCCTGACTTTC; v_call: TRBV18; cdr3_length: 16; d_call: TRBD1; clone_size: .; j_call: TRBJ2-6
cdr3_aa: CAAGGWSYNEQFF; cdr3_nt: TGCGCAGCAGGGGGGTGGTCCTACAATGAGCAGTTCTTC; v_call: TRBV10-2; cdr3_length: 13; d_call: .; clone_size: .; j_call: TRBJ2-1
cdr3_aa: CASSLLPLITDTQYF; cdr3_nt: TGTGCCAGCAGCTTACTGCCCCTAATCACAGATACGCAGTATTTT; v_call: TRBV11-3; cdr3_length: 15; d_call: .; clone_size: once; j_call: TRBJ2-3
cdr3_aa: CASSWAGEQYF; cdr3_nt: TGTGCCAGCAGTTGGGCCGGCGAGCAGTACTTC; v_call: TRBV2; cdr3_length: 11; d_call: .; clone_size: few; j_call: TRBJ2-7
cdr3_aa: CASSLRSGGELFF; cdr3_nt: TGTGCCAGCAGCTTAAGGAGCGGCGGGGAGCTGTTTTTT; v_call: TRBV7-2; cdr3_length: 13; d_call: .; clone_size: few; j_call: TRBJ2-2
cdr3_aa: CASTGTSGQWDTQYF; cdr3_nt: TGTGCCAGCACCGGGACTAGCGGACAGTGGGATACGCAGTATTTT; v_call: TRBV5-4; cdr3_length: 15; d_call: TRBD2; clone_size: .; j_call: TRBJ2-3
cdr3_aa: CASSIAGGRQTQYF; cdr3_nt: TGTGCCAGTAGTATAGCAGGGGGGAGGCAGACCCAGTACTTC; v_call: TRBV19; cdr3_length: 14; d_call: .; clone_size: .; j_call: TRBJ2-5
cdr3_aa: CAISEASNEQFF; cdr3_nt: TGTGCCATCAGTGAGGCTAGCAATGAGCAGTTCTTC; v_call: TRBV10-3; cdr3_length: 12; d_call: .; clone_size: .; j_call: TRBJ2-1